This T cell receptor beta chain originates from a study of beta chain features in type 1 diabetes. Study-level results: High TCR expression in some cells could lead to their over-representation in cDNA sequencing.

V lost 8 bases and J 5 bases, leaving 11 bases between the germline ends. Germline V gene sequence: CDR1 MDHEN, CDR2 SYDVKM. The length of the CDR3 is 12 residues. Reverse transcription of all isolated RNA meant that expressed TCRB transcripts were sequenced. TCRdb keeps only in-frame clones here, not all; method: immunoSEQ multiplex PCR. The repertoire holds some 150,000 clones, with about 51% as singletons. This clone came up a few times. Its antigen remains unknown. Sequencing used Tregs from blood. This receptor was taken from a man aged 18 to 29 in good health. The V call is TRBV28, the J call TRBJ2-3; tentatively, D is TRBD2 (5 bases). The CDR3 DNA reads TGTGCCAGCCGGGAATTGGGAGATACGCAGTATTTT. It encodes CASRELGDTQYF.